The 2 T cell receptor beta chains in this list originate from one sample, sequenced in a study of cytomegalovirus exposure and HLA in healthy donors. Here immunoSEQ multiplex PCR was the method, and the copy in TCRdb shows in-frame clones only, minus some. This table holds some 160,000 clones, 70% to 90% found once. The sequencing input was PBMCs. These receptors were obtained from a man between 18 and 29 years old in good health and CMV-seronegative.

The chain combines TRBV6-1 with TRBJ2-1, with TRBD2 matching 12 bases. Per germline, CDR1 MNHNS and CDR2 SASEGT. This CDR3 spans 15 amino acids. V was pared by 2 bases and J by 9 bases, with 5 bases of the junction left unmatched. The CDR3 loop is CASSEMTSGSFEQFF. CDR3 nucleotides: TGTGCCAGCAGTGAAATGACTAGCGGGAGTTTTGAGCAGTTCTTC.

This rearrangement joins TRBV6-1 to TRBJ1-5; D not certain. The CDR3 has 16 amino acids. Trimming shortened V by 0 bases and J by 6 bases, and 15 bases separated the two germline ends. CDR1 and CDR2 from the germline V gene are MNHNS and SASEGT. The CDR3: CASSEAWPRRGQPQHF. Here the CDR3 DNA reads TGTGCCAGCAGTGAAGCGTGGCCCCGGAGAGGTCAGCCCCAGCATTTT.